The 10 T cell receptor beta chains given below trace back to one sample, sequenced in a study of blood T cell repertoires in COVID-19. The data were produced by immunoSEQ multiplex PCR, yet TCRdb's version contains in-frame clones alone and is incomplete. The sample has 92,000 or so clones; less than 80% are singletons. What was sequenced was peripheral blood. Every receptor here comes from an elderly woman with acute or convalescent COVID-19.

The chain joins TRBV7-2 to TRBJ1-3; D unclear. V was trimmed by 3 bases and J by 2 bases, leaving 14 bases between them. CDR1 is SGHTA, CDR2 FQGNSA, per germline. The CDR3 extends over 16 amino acids. CDR3 loop: CASSFTPGLAGNTIYF. In nucleotides, the CDR3 is TGTGCCAGCAGCTTTACCCCGGGTTTGGCTGGAAACACCATATATTTT.

V usage is TRBV4-3 and J usage is TRBJ1-1; D possibly corresponds to TRBD1 (5 bases). This CDR3 spans 13 amino acids. V lost 0 bases and J 8 bases, leaving 10 bases between the germline ends. Germline V gene sequence: CDR1 LGHNA, CDR2 YSLEER. CDR3 sequence reads: CASSQDWEGEAFF. CDR3 bases: TGCGCCAGCAGCCAAGACTGGGAGGGGGAAGCTTTCTTT.

This chain connects TRBV5-1 to TRBJ1-6; 9 bases match TRBD1. The CDR3 is 16 residues long. CDR1 and CDR2 from the germline V gene are SGHRS and YFSETQ. With 4 bases clipped from V and 7 bases from J, the junction kept 9 bases outside the gene matches. This chain's CDR3 is CASSISYRGRNSPLHF. CDR3 DNA sequence: TGCGCCAGCAGCATCTCATACAGGGGGCGAAATTCACCCCTCCACTTT.

This clone showed up just a few times. This sequence joins TRBV7-6 and TRBJ2-1, with 11 bases aligning to TRBD2. The CDR3 runs 15 residues. CDR1 SGHVS and CDR2 FNYEAQ come from the germline V gene. The V segment lost 1 base and the J segment 8 bases; nucleotides outside the gene matches: 4. CDR3 sequence (DNA): TGTGCCAGCAGCTTAGTAGCGGGGGGGCTGTATGAGCAGTTCTTC. This sequence encodes CASSLVAGGLYEQFF. Looking up the rest from reference TRBV7-6 and TRBJ2-1 gives the full variable domain: GAGVSQSPRYKVTKRGQDVALRCDPISGHVSLYWYRQALGQGPEFLTYFNYEAQQDKSGLPNDRFSAERPEGSISTLTIQRTEQRDSAMYRCASSLVAGGLYEQFFGPGTRLTVL.

Here the CDR3 reads CASSSGLGAVAEAFF. In DNA, the CDR3 is TGTGCCAGCAGCTCCGGGCTGGGGGCTGTGGCTGAAGCTTTCTTT. V is TRBV11-2 and J is TRBJ1-1; D perhaps matches TRBD1 (6 bases). This CDR3 region has 15 residues. V shed 4 bases and J shed 6 bases, with 18 bases lying between them. Germline values: CDR1 SGHAT, CDR2 FQNNGV.

The chain carries TRBV7-7 and TRBJ2-7; TRBD1 aligns across 8 bases. The CDR3 contains 13 residues. Germline lookup yields CDR1 SSHAT and CDR2 FNYEAQ (reference sequence). J was trimmed by 3 bases and V by 3 bases; bases with no gene match: 1. The CDR3 DNA reads TGTGCCAGCAGCTTCGACAGGGGCTACGAGCAGTACTTC. Amino acid sequence: CASSFDRGYEQYF.

A single count supports this clone. This chain connects TRBV12-3 or TRBV12-4 to TRBJ2-3; 8 nucleotides align to TRBD2. This CDR3 region has 13 residues. Trimming cost V 6 bases and J 5 bases; bases outside gene matches: 4. CDR3 residues: CASSSGGLDTQYF. CDR3 nucleotide sequence: TGTGCCAGCAGCTCGGGGGGGTTAGATACGCAGTATTTT.

The V and J genes are TRBV19 and TRBJ2-7; 7 nucleotides match TRBD1. With V trimmed by 1 base and J by 3 bases, 3 bases remained unmatched. Germline loops: CDR1 LNHDA, CDR2 SQIVND (reference sequence). This CDR3 spans 14 amino acids. The CDR3 DNA follows: TGTGCCAGTAGTATAGCCGGACAGGTCTACGAGCAGTACTTC. It codes for CASSIAGQVYEQYF.

V is TRBV4-3 and J is TRBJ2-3, with 8 bases aligning to TRBD2. CDR3 size: 17 residues. V was pared by 2 bases and J by 3 bases, with 10 bases of the junction left unmatched. The germline CDR1 and CDR2 sequences are LGHNA and YSLEER. The CDR3 DNA is TGCGCCAGCAGCCAAAACTGGGCGGGGGGTAGAACAGATACGCAGTATTTT. Translation: CASSQNWAGGRTDTQYF.

In its sample, this clone was seen a few times. This chain connects TRBV6-5 to TRBJ2-1, with TRBD1 identical over 9 bases. From germline, CDR1 is MNHEY and CDR2 SVGAGI. The CDR3 spans 15 residues. V gave up 6 bases and J gave up 4 bases; unmatched junction bases: 7. The CDR3 sequence: CASSLTGTGYNEQFF. The CDR3 DNA follows: TGTGCCAGCAGCCTGACAGGGACAGGGTACAATGAGCAGTTCTTC.